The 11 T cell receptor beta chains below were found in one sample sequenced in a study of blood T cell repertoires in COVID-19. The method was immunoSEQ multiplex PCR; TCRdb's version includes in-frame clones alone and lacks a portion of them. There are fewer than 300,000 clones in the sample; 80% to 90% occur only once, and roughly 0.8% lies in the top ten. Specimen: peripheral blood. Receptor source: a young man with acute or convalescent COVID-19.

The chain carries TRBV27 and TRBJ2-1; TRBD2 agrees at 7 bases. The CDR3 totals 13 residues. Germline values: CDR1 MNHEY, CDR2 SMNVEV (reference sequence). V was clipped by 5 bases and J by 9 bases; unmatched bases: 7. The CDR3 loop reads CASSPRGEREQFF. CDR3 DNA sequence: TGTGCCAGCAGTCCCCGGGGGGAACGTGAGCAGTTCTTC.

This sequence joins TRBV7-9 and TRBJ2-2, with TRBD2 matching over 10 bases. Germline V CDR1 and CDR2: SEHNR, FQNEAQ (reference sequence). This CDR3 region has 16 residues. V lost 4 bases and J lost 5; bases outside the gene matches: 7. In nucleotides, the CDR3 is TGTGCCAGCAGCTCAACCCGGACTAGCGGTACCGGGGAGCTGTTTTTT. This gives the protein CASSSTRTSGTGELFF.

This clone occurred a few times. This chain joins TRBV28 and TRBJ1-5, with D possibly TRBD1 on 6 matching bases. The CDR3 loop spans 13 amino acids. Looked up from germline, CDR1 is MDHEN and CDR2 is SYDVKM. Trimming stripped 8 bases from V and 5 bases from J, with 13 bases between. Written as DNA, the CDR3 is TGTGCCAGCGGAACTTACAGGGATCAGCCCCAGCATTTT. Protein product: CASGTYRDQPQHF.

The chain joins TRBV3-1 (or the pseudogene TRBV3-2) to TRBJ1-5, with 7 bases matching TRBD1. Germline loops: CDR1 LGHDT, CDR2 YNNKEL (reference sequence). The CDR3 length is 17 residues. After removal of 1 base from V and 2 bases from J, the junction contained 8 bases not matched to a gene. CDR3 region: CASSQGLAGGGNQPQHF. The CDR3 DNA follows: TGTGCCAGCAGCCAAGGTTTGGCAGGGGGTGGCAATCAGCCCCAGCATTTT.

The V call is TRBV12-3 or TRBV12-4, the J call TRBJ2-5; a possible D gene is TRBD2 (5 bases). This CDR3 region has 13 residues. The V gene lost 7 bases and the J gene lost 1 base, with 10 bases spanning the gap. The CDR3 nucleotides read TGTGCCAGCAATAGTGGACTCCAAGAGACCCAGTACTTC. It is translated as CASNSGLQETQYF.

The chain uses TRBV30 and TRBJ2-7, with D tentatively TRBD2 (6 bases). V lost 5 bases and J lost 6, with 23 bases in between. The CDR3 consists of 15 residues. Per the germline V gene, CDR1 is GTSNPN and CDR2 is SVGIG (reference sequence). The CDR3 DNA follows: TGTGCCTGGTCCGGCGGGGACTTCCGGGGTCGCGAGCAGTACTTC. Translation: CAWSGGDFRGREQYF.

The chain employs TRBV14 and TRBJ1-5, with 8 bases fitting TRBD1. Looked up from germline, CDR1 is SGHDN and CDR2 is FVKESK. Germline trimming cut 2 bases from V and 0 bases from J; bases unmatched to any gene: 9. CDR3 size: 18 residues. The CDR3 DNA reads TGTGCCAGCAGCCAAATGCCACAGGGGGATGATAGCAATCAGCCCCAGCATTTT. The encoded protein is CASSQMPQGDDSNQPQHF.

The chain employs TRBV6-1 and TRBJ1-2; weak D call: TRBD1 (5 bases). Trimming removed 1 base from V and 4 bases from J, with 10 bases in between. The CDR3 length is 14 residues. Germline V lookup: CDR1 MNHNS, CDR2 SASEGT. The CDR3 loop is CASSEGQGGYGYTF. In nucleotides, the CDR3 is TGTGCCAGCAGTGAAGGCCAGGGTGGCTATGGCTACACCTTC.

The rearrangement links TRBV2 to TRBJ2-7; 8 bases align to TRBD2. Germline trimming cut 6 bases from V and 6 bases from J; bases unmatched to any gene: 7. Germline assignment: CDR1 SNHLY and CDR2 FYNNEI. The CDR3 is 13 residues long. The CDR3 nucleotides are TGTGCCAGCAGCGGGGGGGAAAAGGGCGAGCAGTACTTC. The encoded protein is CASSGGEKGEQYF. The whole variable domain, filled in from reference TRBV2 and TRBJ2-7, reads EPEVTQTPSHQVTQMGQEVILRCVPISNHLYFYWYRQILGQKVEFLVSFYNNEISEKSEIFDDQFSVERPDGSNFTLKIRSTKLEDSAMYFCASSGGEKGEQYFGPGTRLTVT.

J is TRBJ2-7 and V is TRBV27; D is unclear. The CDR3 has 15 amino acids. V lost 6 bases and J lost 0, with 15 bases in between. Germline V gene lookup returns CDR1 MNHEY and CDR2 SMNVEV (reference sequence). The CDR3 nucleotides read TGTGCCAGCAGAGTAGGCAACCCGGGCTCCTACGAGCAGTACTTC. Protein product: CASRVGNPGSYEQYF.

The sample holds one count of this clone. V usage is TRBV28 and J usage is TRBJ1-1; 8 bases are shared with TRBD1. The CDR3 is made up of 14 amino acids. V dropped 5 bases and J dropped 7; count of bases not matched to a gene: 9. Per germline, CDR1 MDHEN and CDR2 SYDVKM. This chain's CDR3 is CASSPAGGAGEAFF. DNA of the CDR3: TGTGCCAGCAGTCCAGCAGGGGGCGCGGGTGAAGCTTTCTTT.